The TCR beta chain described here comes from a study of T cell responses to AZD1222 COVID-19 vaccine. Profiled with immunoSEQ multiplex PCR; TCRdb holds only in-frame clones, not every one. The table records 150,000 or so clones, 85% to 90% of them present only once. This clonotype originated in an adult in good health. Sequences were derived from peripheral blood, sampled on day 0 of AZD1222 vaccination.

Written as DNA, the CDR3 is TGTGCCAGCAGAAGAGGCCCCCTCAATGAGCAGTTCTTC. Protein product: CASRRGPLNEQFF. The chain combines TRBV7-2 with TRBJ2-1, with no clear D. The germline V and J ends were trimmed by 6 bases and 6 bases, with 12 bases remaining between them. This CDR3 region has 13 residues. The germline CDR1 and CDR2 sequences are SGHTA and FQGNSA.